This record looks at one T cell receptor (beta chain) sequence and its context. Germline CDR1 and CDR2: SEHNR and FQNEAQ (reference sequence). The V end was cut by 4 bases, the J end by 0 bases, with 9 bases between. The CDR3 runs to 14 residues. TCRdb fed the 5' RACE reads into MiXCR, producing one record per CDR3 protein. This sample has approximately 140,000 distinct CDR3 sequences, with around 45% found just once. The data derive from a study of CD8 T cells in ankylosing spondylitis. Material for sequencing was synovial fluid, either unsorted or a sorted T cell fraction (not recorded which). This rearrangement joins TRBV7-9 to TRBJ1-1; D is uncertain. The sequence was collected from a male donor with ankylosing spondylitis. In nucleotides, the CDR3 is TGTGCCAGCAGCTCCAAAGTAGTGAACACTGAAGCTTTCTTT. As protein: CASSSKVVNTEAFF.